Below are 2 T cell receptor beta chains sequenced from a single sample in a study of T cells after yellow fever vaccination. MiXCR, applied by TCRdb to the 5' RACE reads, yields one record per CDR3 protein. The table has a few hundred thousand distinct CDR3 sequences, roughly 5.2% seen once. The sample here was CD4+ T cells sorted from PBMCs, taken on the day of the yellow fever booster vaccination. These receptors were collected from a man younger than 35 who received the YFV17D yellow fever vaccine.

The rearrangement uses TRBV6-6 and TRBJ2-5; D might be TRBD1 (6 bases). There are 12 residues in the CDR3. CDR1 is MNHNY and CDR2 is SVGAGI in the germline V gene (reference sequence). Between the trimmed V and J ends, which lost 7 bases and 5 bases, there was a span of 11 bases. The CDR3 is CASKPRGETQYF. The CDR3, as DNA: TGTGCCAGCAAGCCCAGGGGTGAGACCCAGTACTTC.

This clonotype was seen at least ten times. This chain joins TRBV7-9 and TRBJ2-1; possibly TRBD2 for D (6 bases). This CDR3 comprises 14 residues. Germline loops: CDR1 SEHNR, CDR2 FQNEAQ (reference sequence). The V end lost 2 bases, the J end lost 3 bases, and 8 bases lay between the germline ends. The CDR3 reads CASSLSSVYNEQFF. For the CDR3, the DNA is TGTGCCAGCAGCTTATCTAGCGTCTACAATGAGCAGTTCTTC.